These 22 T cell receptor beta chains share one sample of origin, sequenced in a study of blood T cells in healthy people across ages. Sample-barcoded 5' priming and a J-beta primer mix drove a second PCR of about 6 to 11 cycles. TCRdb ran MiXCR on the 5' RACE reads and lists one entry per CDR3 protein. Of about 970,000 distinct CDR3 sequences in the sample, around 54% are singletons; the top ten hold about a fifth. The material sequenced was blood. These receptors all come from a woman aged 60-70 years in good health.

The chain combines TRBV29-1 with TRBJ1-5, with 10 nucleotides matching TRBD1. Germline V gives CDR1 SQVTM, CDR2 ANQGSEA. After removal of 5 bases from V and 4 bases from J, the junction contained 8 bases not matched to a gene. This CDR3 region has 15 residues. The CDR3 loop is CSVKGGQGINQPQHF. CDR3 DNA sequence: TGCAGCGTTAAAGGGGGACAGGGGATAAATCAGCCCCAGCATTTT.

This clonotype has only a few counts. The J gene is TRBJ1-2, the V gene TRBV7-2; 10 bases map to TRBD1. With 5 bases clipped from V and 4 bases from J, the junction kept 7 bases outside the gene matches. Germline V CDR1 and CDR2: SGHTA, FQGNSA. This CDR3 has 15 residues. CDR3 nucleotides: TGTGCCAGCAGCCCCGGGACAGGGGTATTCTATGGCTACACCTTC. Translation: CASSPGTGVFYGYTF.

The CDR3 spells CSAPVGATNYGYTF. CDR3 bases: TGCAGTGCCCCGGTTGGAGCTACTAACTATGGCTACACCTTC. V is TRBV20-1 and J is TRBJ1-2; D uncertain. The ends were cut back, 6 bases at V and 0 bases at J, with 14 bases in the middle. Germline V CDR1 and CDR2: DFQATT, SNEGSKA (reference sequence). The CDR3 is 14 residues long.

The genes are TRBV20-1 and TRBJ2-1; 9 nucleotides agree with TRBD2. The germline V gene encodes CDR1 DFQATT and CDR2 SNEGSKA (reference sequence). Losses at the gene ends were 1 base for V and 3 bases for J; bases not matched to a gene: 7. This CDR3 comprises 16 residues. CDR3 DNA sequence: TGCAGTGCTAGAGTGCTGAGACTAGCGGACTACAATGAGCAGTTCTTC. Its translation: CSARVLRLADYNEQFF.

The chain employs TRBV12-3 or TRBV12-4 and TRBJ1-4, with a tentative D call TRBD1 (5 bases). CDR3 length equals 15 residues. The V end was cut by 7 bases, the J end by 8 bases, with 20 bases between. The CDR3 loop reads CASTRGEGWEEKLFF. The CDR3 bases are TGTGCCAGCACCCGGGGGGAGGGTTGGGAAGAAAAACTGTTTTTT.

The count of this clonotype is one. V is TRBV5-1 and J is TRBJ2-1; tentative D call: TRBD2 (5 bases). The last part of the DNA fits TRBJ2-7 better; the J call may be wrong. CDR1 and CDR2 (germline): SGHRS, YFSETQ. This CDR3 comprises 16 residues. CDR3 sequence reads: CASSLDLAVSYNEQYF. CDR3 DNA: TGCGCCAGCAGCTTGGACCTAGCAGTCTCCTACAATGAGCAGTACTTC.

This clonotype was seen a few times. The chain couples TRBV11-2 to TRBJ2-5; 10 bases are a match to TRBD2. Germline V gives CDR1 SGHAT, CDR2 FQNNGV. The CDR3 contains 16 residues. J lost 5 bases, V lost 0 bases, and 6 bases had no gene match. The CDR3 coding sequence is TGTGCCAGCAGCTTAGATAAGTTTAGCGGGAGGGAGACCCAGTACTTC. Protein: CASSLDKFSGRETQYF.

CDR3: CASSLARGLYEQYF. The CDR3 nucleotides are TGTGCCAGCAGCTTAGCCAGGGGACTCTACGAGCAGTACTTC. This chain joins TRBV11-2 and TRBJ2-7; tentatively, D is TRBD1 or TRBD2 (6 bases each). The CDR3 is 14 residues long. Germline V gene sequence: CDR1 SGHAT, CDR2 FQNNGV. V lost 1 base and J 3 bases, leaving 10 bases between the germline ends.

A few counts support this clonotype. The rearrangement uses TRBV20-1 and TRBJ2-5; TRBD2 agrees at 8 bases. Germline V gene lookup returns CDR1 DFQATT and CDR2 SNEGSKA (reference sequence). This CDR3 comprises 16 residues. Trimming cost V 3 bases and J 5 bases; bases outside gene matches: 14. CDR3 region: CSARDILVAGWETQYF. CDR3 sequence (DNA): TGCAGTGCTAGGGACATACTAGTAGCGGGATGGGAGACCCAGTACTTC.

The chain employs TRBV30 and TRBJ2-5; TRBD2 matches 13 bases. CDR1 and CDR2 from the germline V gene are GTSNPN and SVGIG (reference sequence). The CDR3 is 14 residues long. V lost 5 bases to trimming and J lost 4 bases; unmatched junction nucleotides: 4. CDR3 region: CAWEGLAGLETQYF. The CDR3 nucleotides read TGTGCCTGGGAGGGACTAGCGGGATTAGAGACCCAGTACTTC.

The sample holds a few counts of this clonotype. The chain couples TRBV21-1 to TRBJ2-3; the table's D call, TRBD2, has no DNA check behind it. TRBV21-1 is a pseudogene segment. This CDR3 spans 17 amino acids. The CDR3, as DNA: TGTGCCAGCAGCAAAGGATGCGGGAGGGCCGGTGCAGATACGCAGTATTTT. This codes for CASSKGCGRAGADTQYF.

A note on this clonotype: This clone may be a read error of a much larger clone one base away. The gene calls are TRBV7-2 and TRBJ2-3; D is unclear. Deletions cut 2 bases from V and 0 bases from J, with 9 bases between. Per germline, CDR1 SGHTA and CDR2 FQGNSA. This CDR3 has 15 amino acids. CDR3 amino acids: CASSLSELSTDTQYF. The CDR3 nucleotides are TGTGCCAGCAGCTTATCGGAACTTAGCACAGATACGCAGTATTTT.

This clonotype was observed a single time. This chain uses TRBV7-9 with TRBJ1-2; D possibly corresponds to TRBD1 (5 bases). Trimming shortened V by 5 bases and J by 2 bases, and 12 bases separated the two germline ends. CDR1 is SEHNR, CDR2 FQNEAQ, per germline (reference sequence). The CDR3 consists of 14 residues. CDR3 nucleotides: TGTGCCAGCAGCCCAAAGGGGAAGAACTATGGCTACACCTTC. Its translation: CASSPKGKNYGYTF.

This clonotype was seen only once. This chain joins TRBV20-1 and TRBJ2-7, with a tentative D call TRBD2 (5 bases). The CDR3 totals 17 residues. V was trimmed by 4 bases and J by 0 bases, leaving 22 bases between them. The germline CDR1 and CDR2 sequences are DFQATT and SNEGSKA (reference sequence). CDR3 nucleotides: TGCAGTGCTAAAGGCCCCCGCAGCGGCATTAGCTCCTACGAGCAGTACTTC. Its protein product is CSAKGPRSGISSYEQYF.

The chain recombines TRBV18 with TRBJ1-5; D gene uncertain. Germline V gene lookup returns CDR1 KGHSH and CDR2 LQKENI. The CDR3 spans 16 residues. Trimming stripped 5 bases from V and 3 bases from J, with 17 bases between. CDR3 in amino acids: CASSAGPPGTNQPQHF. The DNA for the CDR3 is TGTGCCAGCTCAGCCGGCCCCCCAGGCACCAATCAGCCCCAGCATTTT.

The V call is TRBV30, the J call TRBJ2-3; 7 bases map to TRBD2. The germline gives CDR1 GTSNPN, CDR2 SVGIG (reference sequence). The CDR3 has 12 residues. The V segment lost 0 bases and the J segment 13 bases; nucleotides outside the gene matches: 7. CDR3 DNA sequence: TGTGCCTGGAGTGTCGGGCGGGAGAGTGAGTATTTT. This gives the protein CAWSVGRESEYF.

This clonotype showed up just a few times. The CDR3 DNA follows: TGTGCCAGCAGTTTTAGGACCGAGGAGGCCCATGAGCAGTTCTTC. Its translation: CASSFRTEEAHEQFF. The V call is TRBV12-3 or TRBV12-4, the J call TRBJ2-1; the D gene is possibly TRBD2 (5 bases). Trimming removed 3 bases from V and 8 bases from J, with 17 bases in between. The CDR3 consists of 15 residues.

This chain links TRBV10-3 with TRBJ2-7, with D perhaps TRBD1 (5 bases). The J call is uncertain, as TRBJ2-5 better fits the DNA end. The CDR3 sequence is 13 residues long. Germline CDR1 and CDR2: ENHRY and SYGVKD. The CDR3 region has the DNA TGTGCCATCAGTGACGACAGAGAAGAGACCCAGTACTTC. Translated, it gives CAISDDREETQYF.

The gene calls are TRBV20-1 and TRBJ2-1; tentatively, D is TRBD2 (6 bases). The CDR3 length is 15 residues. Trimming shortened V by 0 bases and J by 9 bases, and 18 bases separated the two germline ends. Germline-derived CDR1 and CDR2 are DFQATT and SNEGSKA (reference sequence). Written as DNA, the CDR3 is TGCAGTGCTAGAGACGGGACTGTGAGGTTAGGTGAGCAGTTCTTC. Translated, it gives CSARDGTVRLGEQFF.

This clonotype was seen a few times. This chain uses TRBV12-3 or TRBV12-4 with TRBJ1-2; D not certain. V gave up 6 bases and J gave up 4 bases, with 24 bases separating them. The CDR3 has 17 residues. CDR3 protein: CASSPQGLISTVYGYTF. The CDR3 DNA reads TGTGCCAGCAGCCCCCAAGGCCTCATCTCCACAGTCTATGGCTACACCTTC.

Only a few counts were recorded for this clonotype. The chain is built from TRBV30 and TRBJ2-1, with D perhaps TRBD2 (5 bases). Trimming took 0 bases from V and 3 from J, leaving 12 bases between them. The CDR3 is made up of 15 amino acids. Germline-derived CDR1 and CDR2 are GTSNPN and SVGIG (reference sequence). The CDR3 protein is CAWSVPAVDYNEQFF. The CDR3 bases are TGTGCCTGGAGTGTACCAGCGGTGGACTACAATGAGCAGTTCTTC.

The V gene is TRBV7-6, the J gene TRBJ2-1; unclear D gene. Germline V gene sequence: CDR1 SGHVS, CDR2 FNYEAQ. The CDR3 has 17 residues. V lost 3 bases and J 4 bases, leaving 19 bases between the germline ends. DNA of the CDR3: TGTGCCAGCAGCTTTAATTTACGAGCCCCGATTTACAATGAGCAGTTCTTC. It translates to CASSFNLRAPIYNEQFF.